This is a list of T cell receptor beta chains from one sample in a study of beta chain features in type 1 diabetes. Sequenced by immunoSEQ multiplex PCR; TCRdb stores in-frame clones only, minus some. The table has about 740,000 clones, roughly an eighth seen once. The source material was naive CD4+ T cells from blood. These receptors were collected from a man aged 18 to 29 with type 1 diabetes. The CDR3 runs from the conserved cysteine through the conserved F or W. The order of the fields is V gene, clone size, D gene, J gene, CDR3 protein, CDR3 DNA. D genes are given only for firm matches. Not every row has a clone size; where given, it reads once, few, many or a size class.

>TRBV5-6|few|NA|TRBJ1-2
CASSARDYGYTF
TGTGCCAGCAGCGCCCGGGACTATGGCTACACCTTC
>TRBV6-4|few|NA|TRBJ1-5
CASSEESNQPQHF
TGTGCCAGCAGTGAAGAGTCAAATCAGCCCCAGCATTTT
>TRBV6-5|few|NA|TRBJ2-7
CASSSSTGRSYEQYF
TGTGCCAGCAGTTCGTCGACAGGGAGGTCCTACGAGCAGTACTTC
>TRBV5-1|few|TRBD1|TRBJ2-1
CASTTGQEYNEQFF
TGCGCCAGCACCACGGGACAGGAATACAATGAGCAGTTCTTC
>TRBV9|NA|NA|TRBJ1-2
CASSVNSERGYGYTF
TGTGCCAGCAGCGTAAACTCAGAACGCGGCTATGGCTACACCTTC
>TRBV2|few|NA|TRBJ2-7
CASSERRPPGTYEQYF
TGTGCCAGCAGTGAAAGGAGGCCCCCCGGAACCTACGAGCAGTACTTC
>TRBV18|NA|TRBD1|TRBJ2-7
CASSPGQGTYEQYF
TGTGCCAGCTCACCGGGACAGGGGACCTACGAGCAGTACTTC
>TRBV25-1|few|TRBD1|TRBJ2-5
CASGNPGTGQETQYF
TGTGCCAGCGGTAACCCCGGGACAGGACAAGAGACCCAGTACTTC
>TRBV11-2|NA|NA|TRBJ2-5
CASSLGAGAQETQYF
TGTGCCAGCAGCTTAGGGGCGGGGGCTCAAGAGACCCAGTACTTC
>TRBV6-7|NA|NA|TRBJ2-1
CASSYTLRREQFF
TGTGCCAGCAGTTACACCCTGCGGAGGGAGCAGTTCTTC
>TRBV27|few|NA|TRBJ1-5
CASSLSGSGNQPQHF
TGTGCCAGCAGTTTATCGGGCTCCGGCAATCAGCCCCAGCATTTT
>TRBV30|NA|TRBD1|TRBJ2-5
CAWSAQPRQGGNQETQYF
TGTGCCTGGAGTGCCCAGCCCAGACAGGGGGGTAACCAAGAGACCCAGTACTTC
>TRBV2|NA|NA|TRBJ2-5
CALTDGYF
TGTGCCTTGACGGACGGGTACTTC
>TRBV5-4|once|NA|TRBJ1-5
CASSLGLGQPQHF
TGTGCCAGCAGCTTGGGGTTGGGTCAGCCCCAGCATTTT
>TRBV4-1|few|NA|TRBJ1-2
CASSQDLVNGYTF
TGCGCCAGCAGCCAAGATTTGGTGAATGGCTACACCTTC
>TRBV9|NA|NA|TRBJ2-3
CASSVGGEPTDTQYF
TGTGCCAGCAGCGTAGGAGGGGAGCCCACAGATACGCAGTATTTT
>TRBV30|NA|NA|TRBJ2-3
CAWTNGGRTQYF
TGTGCCTGGACCAACGGGGGCAGGACGCAGTATTTT